What follows is one TCR beta chain and its context. Its target is not known. The sample is drawn from a study of human T cells and chemical hapten exposure. TCRdb analysed the RACE reads with MiXCR anew, one entry per CDR3 protein. The sample yields 180,000 or so distinct CDR3 sequences, roughly 30% seen once. V shed 0 bases and J shed 2 bases, with 8 bases lying between them. Germline V gene sequence: CDR1 DFQATT, CDR2 SNEGSKA (reference sequence). The CDR3 has 14 amino acids. Study results and limitations: The number of TCRs above 1 in 1000 frequency did not change after DPC sensitization.

Time point defined: pre-sensitization, week 0. Treatment reported: therapeutic diphenylcyclopropenone sensitization with weekly scalp DPC. The origin of this receptor is a woman aged 25-40 years with alopecia areata. Some clones in this sample may be carry-over from other donors' samples. Sample: whole blood, taken in connection with sensitization to the hapten diphenylcyclopropenone (DPC). V and J are TRBV20-1 and TRBJ2-1; the D gene is possibly TRBD1 (6 bases). In DNA form, the CDR3 reads TGCAGTGCTAGAGACAGGGGTCCCTACAATGAGCAGTTCTTC. This translates into CSARDRGPYNEQFF.